The rows below give T cell receptor beta chains drawn from one sample of a study of PD-1 blockade in classical Hodgkin lymphoma. Measured with immunoSEQ multiplex PCR; TCRdb has only the in-frame clones, and not every one. The repertoire holds 90,000 to 100,000 clones, roughly nine tenths seen once, with about 11% in the top ten. The sequenced sample was peripheral blood mononuclear cells (PBMCs), obtained before the second cycle of nivolumab. These receptors came from a human donor with classical Hodgkin lymphoma. Both conserved end residues are part of each CDR3. The D gene is left open where the match is weak. A row's size may be missing; if present it is once, few, many or a size class.

d_call j_call clone_size v_call cdr3_aa cdr3_nt
- TRBJ2-7 - TRBV7-9 CASSSSTGYEQYF TGTGCCAGCAGCTCGTCGACAGGCTACGAGCAGTACTTC
- TRBJ1-5 - TRBV18 CASSLTGPGGNQPQHF TGTGCCAGCTCACTAACAGGCCCAGGGGGCAATCAGCCCCAGCATTTT
- TRBJ2-7 - TRBV10-3 CAISEPGEQYF TGTGCCATCAGTGAACCGGGCGAGCAGTACTTC
- TRBJ1-2 - TRBV27 CASSLGPEPNYGYTF TGTGCCAGCAGTTTGGGTCCGGAACCTAACTATGGCTACACCTTC
- TRBJ2-7 - TRBV11-2 CASSLVTGEKSYEQYF TGTGCCAGCAGCTTAGTGACAGGAGAAAAATCCTACGAGCAGTACTTC
TRBD1 TRBJ2-7 - TRBV2 CASSEGLQGADEQYF TGTGCCAGCAGTGAAGGCCTACAGGGGGCGGATGAGCAGTACTTC
- TRBJ2-5 few TRBV7-9 CASSLVGSETQYF TGTGCCAGCAGCTTAGTGGGTAGCGAGACCCAGTACTTC
- TRBJ1-5 - TRBV6-6 CASSYFGDYSNQPQHF TGTGCCAGCAGTTACTTTGGGGACTATAGCAATCAGCCCCAGCATTTT
TRBD2 TRBJ2-7 - TRBV25-1 CASSDEGGSYEQYF TGTGCCAGCAGTGACGAAGGCGGGAGCTACGAGCAGTACTTC
- TRBJ2-4 - TRBV5-6 CASSQGVAKNIQYF TGTGCCAGCAGCCAAGGGGTAGCCAAAAACATTCAGTACTTC
- TRBJ1-2 - TRBV28 CASKLVTGPPGGYTF TGTGCCAGCAAGCTCGTGACAGGCCCCCCGGGGGGCTACACCTTC
TRBD1 TRBJ1-1 - TRBV28 CASSTSLAGGDTEAFF TGTGCCAGCAGTACCTCTTTGGCAGGGGGGGACACTGAAGCTTTCTTT
TRBD2 TRBJ2-7 - TRBV27 CASSLRGGWGDYEQYF TGTGCCAGCAGTTTACGGGGGGGCTGGGGGGACTACGAGCAGTACTTC
TRBD1 TRBJ1-1 - TRBV6-5 CASSQGQAGGTEAFF TGTGCCAGCAGCCAAGGACAGGCTGGGGGCACTGAAGCTTTCTTT
- TRBJ2-5 once TRBV4-2 CASSHPKTQYF TGTGCCAGCAGCCACCCAAAGACCCAGTACTTC
TRBD1 TRBJ2-7 - TRBV6-6 CASRAGTGGLYEQYF TGTGCCAGCAGGGCGGGGACAGGGGGTCTATACGAGCAGTACTTC
- TRBJ2-7 - TRBV21-1 CASSKVLAEWEQYF TGTGCCAGCAGCAAAGTCCTAGCGGAGTGGGAGCAGTACTTC
TRBD2 TRBJ2-1 - TRBV2 CASSSAGIFFGEQFF TGTGCCAGCAGCTCAGCGGGAATCTTCTTCGGTGAGCAGTTCTTC
- TRBJ2-2 - TRBV6-1 CASSGLLARQELNTGELFF TGTGCCAGCAGTGGGTTGTTGGCTAGGCAGGAGCTTAACACCGGGGAGCTGTTTTTT
- TRBJ2-1 - TRBV4-1 CASSSLERGLNNEQFF TGCGCCAGCAGCTCATTAGAGAGGGGCTTGAACAATGAGCAGTTCTTC
- TRBJ1-3 - TRBV28 CASRTEGNTIYF TGTGCCAGCAGGACAGAAGGAAACACCATATATTTT
TRBD2 TRBJ2-5 - TRBV4-1 CASSQDFRAGDYEETQYF TGCGCCAGCAGCCAAGATTTTAGAGCGGGGGACTATGAAGAGACCCAGTACTTC
- TRBJ2-7 - TRBV7-9 CASSPVASYEQYF TGTGCCAGCAGTCCGGTAGCATCCTACGAGCAGTACTTC
- TRBJ1-5 - TRBV4-1 CASSQGGNQPQHF TGCGCCAGCAGCCAAGGGGGCAATCAGCCCCAGCATTTT
- TRBJ1-1 - TRBV30 CAWTILMNTEAFF TGTGCCTGGACCATCTTAATGAACACTGAAGCTTTCTTT
TRBD1 TRBJ1-6 - TRBV6-6 CASSRTQGEGIHF TGTGCCAGCAGCCGTACACAGGGGGAAGGTATCCACTTT
- TRBJ2-7 few TRBV4-1 CASSQGVGGTGEQYF TGCGCCAGCAGCCAGGGAGTAGGCGGGACCGGCGAGCAGTACTTC
- TRBJ2-1 - TRBV6-5 CASSRGQFNEQFF TGTGCCAGCAGTCGCGGACAGTTCAATGAGCAGTTCTTC
- TRBJ2-7 - TRBV5-6 CASSRELSDEQYF TGTGCCAGCAGCCGGGAACTCAGCGACGAGCAGTACTTC
TRBD2 TRBJ2-1 - TRBV29-1 CSVATSGRGGEQFF TGCAGCGTCGCGACTAGCGGGAGGGGTGGTGAGCAGTTCTTC
TRBD1 TRBJ1-2 - TRBV7-9 CASSLLGTGDPIGYTF TGTGCCAGCAGCTTACTTGGGACAGGGGATCCCATTGGCTACACCTTC
TRBD1 TRBJ2-7 - TRBV6-6 CASSVAREGQAYEQYF TGTGCCAGCAGTGTCGCCCGTGAGGGACAGGCCTACGAGCAGTACTTC
- TRBJ1-2 - TRBV27 CASSPDSWYGYTF TGTGCCAGCAGTCCGGACAGTTGGTATGGCTACACCTTC
TRBD2 TRBJ2-3 - TRBV7-2 CASSLELAGRTDTQYF TGTGCCAGCAGCTTAGAATTAGCGGGGAGGACAGATACGCAGTATTTT
- TRBJ2-7 - TRBV20-1 CSATSAYEQYF TGCAGTGCTACTAGCGCCTACGAGCAGTACTTC
- TRBJ2-1 once TRBV7-6 CASSLSHYNEQFF TGTGCCAGCAGCTTAAGTCACTACAATGAGCAGTTCTTC
- TRBJ2-6 - TRBV7-9 CASSSDPSGANVLTF TGTGCCAGCAGCTCCGACCCCTCTGGGGCCAACGTCCTGACTTTC
- TRBJ1-1 - TRBV21-1 CASPWTGGERTQAFF TGTGCCAGCCCCTGGACAGGGGGCGAGAGAACCCAAGCTTTCTTT
- TRBJ2-3 - TRBV2 CASKGQITDTQYF TGTGCCAGTAAGGGACAAATCACAGATACGCAGTATTTT
- TRBJ2-3 - TRBV27 CASSSRGSTDTQYF TGTGCCAGCAGTTCGAGGGGGAGCACAGATACGCAGTATTTT
- TRBJ2-2 - TRBV28 CASSLILGVRELFF TGTGCCAGCAGCCTTATCTTAGGTGTTAGGGAGCTGTTTTTT
- TRBJ2-7 - TRBV28 CASRPHGSYEQYF TGTGCCAGCAGGCCACACGGGAGCTACGAGCAGTACTTC
- TRBJ1-2 - TRBV28 CASSFRGRGYTF TGTGCCAGCAGTTTTCGAGGTCGCGGCTACACCTTC
- TRBJ2-4 - TRBV14 CASSQGTKNIQYF TGTGCCAGCAGCCAAGGAACCAAAAACATTCAGTACTTC
- TRBJ2-7 once TRBV5-1 CASSPRTGGGYEQYF TGCGCCAGCAGCCCGAGGACAGGAGGGGGTTACGAGCAGTACTTC